The 22 T cell receptor beta chains given below trace back to one sample, sequenced in a study of cytomegalovirus exposure and HLA in healthy donors. Amplification used 60 Vbeta primers and 13 Jbeta primers. Here immunoSEQ multiplex PCR was the method, and the copy in TCRdb shows in-frame clones only, minus some. The sample lists roughly 200,000 clones; more than 70% were seen once. The sample comprised PBMCs. The receptors were sampled from a middle-aged man in good health and CMV-seropositive.

The genes are TRBV9 and TRBJ2-3; D ambiguous. Germline CDR1 and CDR2: SGDLS and YYNGEE. Trimming cost V 0 bases and J 4 bases, with 12 bases left between them. The length of the CDR3 is 15 residues. The CDR3 reads CASSVDYPRADTQYF. The CDR3 DNA reads as TGTGCCAGCAGCGTAGATTATCCCCGGGCAGATACGCAGTATTTT.

Only one count was recorded for this clone. This rearrangement joins TRBV7-8 to TRBJ2-3, with 11 bases lining up with TRBD2. The CDR3 covers 15 residues. Germline CDR1 and CDR2: SGHVS and FQNEAQ. V lost 5 bases to trimming and J lost 5 bases; unmatched junction nucleotides: 6. The CDR3 DNA is TGTGCCAGCAGCCTACTAGCGGGAGTCGGAGATACGCAGTATTTT. Translation gives CASSLLAGVGDTQYF. The full variable domain, in which reference TRBV7-8 and TRBJ2-3 provide the parts outside the CDR3, is GAGVSQSPRYKVAKRGQDVALRCDPISGHVSLFWYQQALGQGPEFLTYFQNEAQLDKSGLPSDRFFAERPEGSVSTLKIQRTQQEDSAVYLCASSLLAGVGDTQYFGPGTRLTVL.

The chain recombines TRBV2 with TRBJ1-2; 7 nucleotides line up with TRBD1. CDR3 size: 14 residues. The V and J ends lost 9 bases and 0 bases, in that order; junction bases with no gene match: 7. CDR1 is SNHLY and CDR2 is FYNNEI in the germline V gene. The CDR3, as DNA: TGTGCCAGTACTAGACAGGGAACTAACTATGGCTACACCTTC. Its translation: CASTRQGTNYGYTF.

DNA for the CDR3: TGTGCCAGCAGTTACCAAGTTAGGAACACCGGGGAGCTGTTTTTT. Protein product: CASSYQVRNTGELFF. The rearrangement links TRBV6-5 to TRBJ2-2; D call uncertain. CDR1 and CDR2 from the germline V gene are MNHEY and SVGAGI. With 2 bases removed from V and 1 base from J, the gap between germline ends came to 8 bases. The CDR3 sequence is 15 residues long.

Notes on this clone: Other DNA sequences in this sample translate to the same CDR3. This chain connects TRBV6-5 to TRBJ1-5, with 7 bases fitting TRBD1. The CDR3 has 14 amino acids. The germline V gene encodes CDR1 MNHEY and CDR2 SVGAGI. V shed 6 bases, J shed 0 bases, and the junction held 2 bases outside the gene matches. The CDR3 sequence: CASRTGNSNQPQHF. CDR3 nucleotide sequence: TGTGCCAGCAGGACAGGGAATAGCAATCAGCCCCAGCATTTT.

This chain connects TRBV27 to TRBJ2-5, with 15 bases aligning to TRBD2. Germline loops: CDR1 MNHEY, CDR2 SMNVEV (reference sequence). The CDR3 loop spans 17 amino acids. The J segment lost 5 bases and the V segment lost 3 bases, leaving 7 bases of the junction unmatched. CDR3 sequence reads: CASSFRTSGRGLETQYF. The CDR3, as DNA: TGTGCCAGCAGTTTTCGGACTAGCGGGAGGGGATTGGAGACCCAGTACTTC.

The V call is TRBV7-2, the J call TRBJ1-2; TRBD1 matches at 8 bases. The germline gives CDR1 SGHTA, CDR2 FQGNSA. The CDR3 has 13 amino acids. The junction had 5 bases not matched to a gene; V was cut back by 3 bases and J by 8 bases. The CDR3: CASSFDRGGGYTF. The CDR3 DNA reads TGTGCCAGCAGCTTCGACAGGGGTGGGGGCTACACCTTC.

The V gene is TRBV28, the J gene TRBJ2-3; no reliable D call. Germline-derived CDR1 and CDR2 are MDHEN and SYDVKM. CDR3 length: 12 amino acids. V shed 2 bases and J shed 4 bases, with 4 bases lying between them. The CDR3 region is CASSLLADTQYF. The CDR3 region has the DNA TGTGCCAGCAGTTTACTAGCAGATACGCAGTATTTT.

The chain couples TRBV19 to TRBJ1-2; weak D call: TRBD1 (5 bases). The germline CDR1 and CDR2 sequences are LNHDA and SQIVND (reference sequence). The CDR3 extends over 13 amino acids. V was pared by 7 bases and J by 2 bases, with 11 bases between. CDR3: CASTLDRNYGYTF. In DNA form, the CDR3 reads TGTGCCAGTACCCTCGACAGAAACTATGGCTACACCTTC.

The rearrangement links TRBV5-6 to TRBJ2-7, with no clear D. The V gene lost 1 base and the J gene lost 2 bases, with 10 bases spanning the gap. This CDR3 comprises 14 residues. Germline lookup yields CDR1 SGHDT and CDR2 YYEEEE. The CDR3: CASSLWWATYEQYF. CDR3 DNA: TGTGCCAGCAGCTTGTGGTGGGCTACCTACGAGCAGTACTTC.

The chain links TRBV5-1 to TRBJ2-1; 9 bases fit TRBD2. Trimming at V came to 4 bases and at J to 6 bases, leaving 8 bases not matched to a gene. Per germline, CDR1 SGHRS and CDR2 YFSETQ. The CDR3 is 15 amino acids. The CDR3 here is CASSDGTSTVNEQFF. CDR3 bases: TGCGCCAGCAGCGACGGGACTAGCACCGTCAATGAGCAGTTCTTC.

In regard to this clone: Mismatch with germline at one junction end may stem from a read error. This chain joins TRBV7-7 and TRBJ2-1, with D tentatively TRBD2 (6 bases). The CDR3 is 13 residues long. Germline CDR1 SSHAT, CDR2 FNYEAQ (reference sequence). The CDR3 sequence: CASSLVASDEQFF. The DNA of the CDR3 is TGTGCTAGCAGCTTAGTGGCTAGCGATGAGCAGTTCTTC.

A single count supports this clone. This rearrangement joins TRBV7-7 to TRBJ2-1, with 7 bases identical to TRBD2. The germline V gene has CDR1 SSHAT and CDR2 FNYEAQ (reference sequence). Unmatched junction bases numbered 7, after V lost 5 bases and J lost 0 bases. The CDR3 contains 16 residues. The CDR3 bases are TGTGCCAGCAGCCCGGGACTACTAAGCTCCTACAATGAGCAGTTCTTC. It yields the protein CASSPGLLSSYNEQFF.

This clone was seen once. This sequence joins TRBV5-6 and TRBJ2-6; 8 nucleotides line up with TRBD1. V was pared by 1 base and J by 0 bases, with 9 bases of the junction left unmatched. In germline, CDR1 is SGHDT, CDR2 YYEEEE. This CDR3 is 19 amino acids long. The CDR3 DNA sequence: TGTGCCAGCAGCTTGATTTCAGGGGGCTCCTTCTCTGGGGCCAACGTCCTGACTTTC. Its protein is CASSLISGGSFSGANVLTF.

The chain employs TRBV9 and TRBJ1-6; 9 bases are shared with TRBD1. The J segment lost 14 bases and the V segment lost 2 bases, leaving 11 bases of the junction unmatched. The CDR3 totals 15 residues. Per the germline V gene, CDR1 is SGDLS and CDR2 is YYNGEE. The CDR3 protein is CASSVGQGQGWALHF. CDR3 coding DNA: TGTGCCAGCAGCGTGGGCCAGGGACAGGGTTGGGCCCTCCACTTT.

This clone occurred once. Its ends do not fully match the called genes, so a read error is possible. The rearrangement uses TRBV7-7 and TRBJ2-3; D is ambiguous. The CDR3 is 14 residues long. Germline CDR1 reads SSHAT; CDR2 reads FNYEAQ (reference sequence). In nucleotides, the CDR3 is TGTGCTAGCAGCCTAGGAAGAGTTGGAGATACGCAGTATTTT. It specifies CASSLGRVGDTQYF. The whole variable domain, remainder taken from reference TRBV7-7 and TRBJ2-3, is GAGVSQSPRYKVTKRGQDVTLRCDPISSHATLYWYQQALGQGPEFLTYFNYEAQPDKSGLPSDRFSAERPEGSISTLTIQRTEQRDSAMYRCASSLGRVGDTQYFGPGTRLTVL.

The J gene is TRBJ2-2, the V gene TRBV5-1, with 7 positions matching TRBD2. The CDR3 totals 16 residues. Germline lookup yields CDR1 SGHRS and CDR2 YFSETQ. Unmatched junction bases numbered 6, after V lost 3 bases and J lost 1 base. The CDR3, as DNA: TGCGCCAGCAGCTCAGGACTAGTAAGGAACACCGGGGAGCTGTTTTTT. As protein: CASSSGLVRNTGELFF. The full variable domain, in which reference TRBV5-1 and TRBJ2-2 provide the parts outside the CDR3, is KAGVTQTPRYLIKTRGQQVTLSCSPISGHRSVSWYQQTPGQGLQFLFEYFSETQRNKGNFPGRFSGRQFSNSRSEMNVSTLELGDSALYLCASSSGLVRNTGELFFGEGSRLTVL.

The V call is TRBV5-6, the J call TRBJ2-1; D is ambiguous. Germline V gives CDR1 SGHDT, CDR2 YYEEEE. The CDR3 has 17 amino acids. Trimming took 3 bases from V and 3 from J, leaving 19 bases between them. CDR3 sequence (DNA): TGTGCCAGCAGCTCCCGAGAACGGTCTAGATTCTACAATGAGCAGTTCTTC. It specifies CASSSRERSRFYNEQFF.

V gene TRBV18 combines with J gene TRBJ2-3, with D tentatively TRBD2 (6 bases). The CDR3 consists of 15 residues. The germline gives CDR1 KGHSH, CDR2 LQKENI. The V and J ends lost 6 bases and 4 bases respectively, with 17 bases between them. CDR3 in amino acids: CASSPDASVADTQYF. Written as DNA, the CDR3 is TGTGCCAGCTCCCCGGATGCTAGCGTGGCAGATACGCAGTATTTT.

The V call is TRBV4-3, the J call TRBJ2-3, with 9 bases aligning to TRBD2. The CDR3 has 15 amino acids. After removal of 3 bases from V and 0 bases from J, the junction contained 1 base not matched to a gene. CDR1 LGHNA and CDR2 YSLEER come from the germline V gene. CDR3 bases: TGCGCCAGCAGCCACACTAGCGGGAGCACAGATACGCAGTATTTT. Its protein product is CASSHTSGSTDTQYF.

J is TRBJ2-5 and V is TRBV29-1; 7 positions agree with TRBD2. The better agreement between TRBJ2-7 and the DNA end casts doubt on the J call. Germline V gene lookup returns CDR1 SQVTM and CDR2 ANQGSEA. This CDR3 is built from 15 residues. DNA for the CDR3: TGCAGCGTTGAAGATAACCTAGCGGAACCCTACGAGCAGTACTTC. Protein product: CSVEDNLAEPYEQYF.

This clone was counted only a few times. The chain recombines TRBV2 with TRBJ2-2; D call uncertain. The ends were cut back, 0 bases at V and 6 bases at J, with 11 bases in the middle. The CDR3 has 15 residues. Germline-derived CDR1 and CDR2 are SNHLY and FYNNEI. This CDR3 is CASSEAGSRAGELFF. The CDR3 DNA reads TGTGCCAGCAGTGAAGCCGGGTCCAGAGCCGGGGAGCTGTTTTTT.